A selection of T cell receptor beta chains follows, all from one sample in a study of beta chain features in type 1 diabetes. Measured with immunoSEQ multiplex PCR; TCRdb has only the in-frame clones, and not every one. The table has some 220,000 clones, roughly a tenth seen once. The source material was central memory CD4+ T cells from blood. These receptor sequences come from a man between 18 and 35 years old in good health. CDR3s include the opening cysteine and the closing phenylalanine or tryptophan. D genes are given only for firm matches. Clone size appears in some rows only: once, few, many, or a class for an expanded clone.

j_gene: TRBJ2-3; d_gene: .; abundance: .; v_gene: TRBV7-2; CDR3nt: TGTGCCAGCAGCTTGGGGGCCTCCGGGACTAGCACAGATACGCAGTATTTT; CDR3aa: CASSLGASGTSTDTQYF
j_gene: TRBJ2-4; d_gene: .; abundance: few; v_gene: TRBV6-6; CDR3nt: TGTGCCAGCAGGTCCGGGACCTGGGAAAACATTCAGTACTTC; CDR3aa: CASRSGTWENIQYF
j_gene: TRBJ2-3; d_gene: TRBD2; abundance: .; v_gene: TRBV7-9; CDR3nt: TGTGCCAGCACCCCCGGGACTAGCGGGAGGGATACGCAGTATTTT; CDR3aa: CASTPGTSGRDTQYF
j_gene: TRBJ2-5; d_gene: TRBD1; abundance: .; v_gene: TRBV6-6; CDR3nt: TGTGCCAGCAGTTACTCGGACAGGGAAGAGACCCAGTACTTC; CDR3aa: CASSYSDREETQYF
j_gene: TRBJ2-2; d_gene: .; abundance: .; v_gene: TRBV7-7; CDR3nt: TGTGCCAGCAGCCAATCCAATTTCGGGGAGCTGTTTTTT; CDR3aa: CASSQSNFGELFF
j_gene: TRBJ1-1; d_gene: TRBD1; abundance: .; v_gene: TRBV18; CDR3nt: TGTGCCAGCTCACCCTCGGACAGGTCCTTACTGAACACTGAAGCTTTCTTT; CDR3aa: CASSPSDRSLLNTEAFF
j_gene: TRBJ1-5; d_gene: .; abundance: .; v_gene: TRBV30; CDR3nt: TGTGCCTGGAGTGAGGTGGATAGCAATCAGCCCCAGCATTTT; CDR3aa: CAWSEVDSNQPQHF
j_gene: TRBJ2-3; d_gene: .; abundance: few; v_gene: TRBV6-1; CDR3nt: TGTGCCAGCTCCAACGCAGATACGCAGTATTTT; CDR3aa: CASSNADTQYF
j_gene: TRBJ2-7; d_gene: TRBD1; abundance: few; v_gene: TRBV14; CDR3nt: TGTGCCAGCAGCCAAGGGAAGGGACAGTTCCTCCAGTACTTC; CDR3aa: CASSQGKGQFLQYF
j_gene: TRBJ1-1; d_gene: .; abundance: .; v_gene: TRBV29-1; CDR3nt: TGCAGCGTGAATCCGGGACGGGCGAACACTGAAGCTTTCTTT; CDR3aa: CSVNPGRANTEAFF
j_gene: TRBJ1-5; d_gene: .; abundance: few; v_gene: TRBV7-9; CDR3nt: TGTGCCAGCAGCCGGGACGGAGATCAGCCCCAGCATTTT; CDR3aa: CASSRDGDQPQHF
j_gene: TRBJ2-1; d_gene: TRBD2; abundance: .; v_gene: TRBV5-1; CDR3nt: TGCGCCAGCAGCTACCTAGCGGGAGGTCAGGGCCACAATGAGCAGTTCTTC; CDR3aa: CASSYLAGGQGHNEQFF
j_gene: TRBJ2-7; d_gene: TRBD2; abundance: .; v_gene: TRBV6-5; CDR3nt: TGTGCCAGCAGTTACCTTCTAGCGGGGGCCTACGAGCAGTACTTC; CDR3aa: CASSYLLAGAYEQYF
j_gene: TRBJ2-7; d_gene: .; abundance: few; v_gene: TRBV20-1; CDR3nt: TGCAGTGCTAGCTCTGACTACGAGCAGTACTTC; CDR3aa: CSASSDYEQYF
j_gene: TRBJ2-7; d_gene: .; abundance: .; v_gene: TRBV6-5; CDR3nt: TGTGCCAGCAGTTACTACCGGCAGCAGTACTTC; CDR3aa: CASSYYRQQYF
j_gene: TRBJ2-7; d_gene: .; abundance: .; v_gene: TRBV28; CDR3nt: TGTGCCAGCAGCCTCTCGGGCGAGCAGTACTTC; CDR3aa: CASSLSGEQYF
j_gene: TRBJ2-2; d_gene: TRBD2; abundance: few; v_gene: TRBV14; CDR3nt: TGTGCCAGCAGCCAAGTCCCAGCGGGATGGACCGGGGAGCTGTTTTTT; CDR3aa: CASSQVPAGWTGELFF
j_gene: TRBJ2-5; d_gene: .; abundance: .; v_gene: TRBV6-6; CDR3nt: TGTGCCAGCAGTTACTCAGAAGGGACCCAGTACTTC; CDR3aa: CASSYSEGTQYF
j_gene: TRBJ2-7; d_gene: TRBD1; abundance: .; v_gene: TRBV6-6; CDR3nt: TGTGCCAGCACGGACAGGGGTTACGAGCAGTACTTC; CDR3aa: CASTDRGYEQYF
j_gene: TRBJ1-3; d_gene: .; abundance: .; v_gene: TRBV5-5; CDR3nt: TGTGCCAGCAGCTCCGACAGATCCGCGGACACCATATATTTT; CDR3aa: CASSSDRSADTIYF
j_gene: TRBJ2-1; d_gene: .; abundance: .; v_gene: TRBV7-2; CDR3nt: TGTGCCAGCAGCCTGATAGAGGATGAGCAGTTCTTC; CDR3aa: CASSLIEDEQFF
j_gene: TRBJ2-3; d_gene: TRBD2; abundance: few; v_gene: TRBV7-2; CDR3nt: TGTGCCAGCAGCTTTATAGCGGGAGCATTGGATACGCAGTATTTT; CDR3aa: CASSFIAGALDTQYF
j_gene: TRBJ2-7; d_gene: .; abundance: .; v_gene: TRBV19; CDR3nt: TGTGCCAGTAGTCCTCGACTAGTAAGGGGCTACGAGCAGTACTTC; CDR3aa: CASSPRLVRGYEQYF
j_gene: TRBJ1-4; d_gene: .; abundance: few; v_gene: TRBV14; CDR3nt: TGTGCCAGCAGCCAAGTTCGACGGCCTTTTGAAAAACTGTTTTTT; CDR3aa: CASSQVRRPFEKLFF
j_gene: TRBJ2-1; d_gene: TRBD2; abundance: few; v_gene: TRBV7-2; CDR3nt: TGTGCCAGCAGCCAGGAGAGCGGGAGGTGGTACAATGAGCAGTTCTTC; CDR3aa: CASSQESGRWYNEQFF
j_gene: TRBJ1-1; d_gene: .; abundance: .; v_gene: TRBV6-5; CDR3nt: TGTGCCAGCAGTTACGCGACAGTGAACACTGAAGCTTTCTTT; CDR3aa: CASSYATVNTEAFF
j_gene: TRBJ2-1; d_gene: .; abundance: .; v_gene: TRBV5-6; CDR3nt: TGTGCCAGCAGCTTGGGGCGGGGTTTCTTACAAGAGCAGTTCTTC; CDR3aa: CASSLGRGFLQEQFF
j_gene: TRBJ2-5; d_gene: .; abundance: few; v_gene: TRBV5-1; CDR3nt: TGCGCCAGCAGCCCGGAACCTCGGCGCTGGGAGACCCAGTACTTC; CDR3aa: CASSPEPRRWETQYF
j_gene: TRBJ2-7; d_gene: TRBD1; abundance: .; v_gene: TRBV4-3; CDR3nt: TGCGCCAGCAGCCGAGACGGACAGGGAGACTACGAGCAGTACTTC; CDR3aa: CASSRDGQGDYEQYF
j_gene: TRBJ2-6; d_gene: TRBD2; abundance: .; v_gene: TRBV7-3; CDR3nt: TGTGCCAGCAAAAGAGCGGGAGGGGTTTCTGGGGCCAACGTCCTGACTTTC; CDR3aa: CASKRAGGVSGANVLTF
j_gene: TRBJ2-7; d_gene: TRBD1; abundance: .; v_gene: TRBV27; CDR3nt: TGTGCCAGCAGTTTAACCCCACAGGGGCGCCCTGCCGAGCAGTACTTC; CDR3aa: CASSLTPQGRPAEQYF
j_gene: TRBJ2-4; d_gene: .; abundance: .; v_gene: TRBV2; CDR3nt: TGTGCCAGCAGTGAACGGCAGGGTGGCATTCAGTACTTC; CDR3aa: CASSERQGGIQYF
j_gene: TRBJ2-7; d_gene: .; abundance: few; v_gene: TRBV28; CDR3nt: TGTGCCAGCAGTTTATTAGATTACGAGCAGTACTTC; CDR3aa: CASSLLDYEQYF
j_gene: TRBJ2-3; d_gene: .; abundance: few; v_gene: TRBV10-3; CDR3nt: TGTGCCATCAGTGAAGGCCGAGATACGCAGTATTTT; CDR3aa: CAISEGRDTQYF
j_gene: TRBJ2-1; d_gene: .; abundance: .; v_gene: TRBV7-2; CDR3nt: TGTGCCAGCAGCACGGACCTCTCACGGAGGGAGCAGTTCTTC; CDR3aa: CASSTDLSRREQFF
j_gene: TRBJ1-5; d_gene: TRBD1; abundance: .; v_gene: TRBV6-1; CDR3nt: TGTGCCAGCAGTGAAGTCTTCGGGGACAGGAATAGCAATCAGCCCCAGCATTTT; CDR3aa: CASSEVFGDRNSNQPQHF
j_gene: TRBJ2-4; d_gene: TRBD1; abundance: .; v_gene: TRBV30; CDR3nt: TGTGCCTGGAGACCCGATCCAGGGGGAAACATTCAGTACTTC; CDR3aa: CAWRPDPGGNIQYF
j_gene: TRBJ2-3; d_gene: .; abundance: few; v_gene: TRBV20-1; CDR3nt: TGCAGTGCCGAAGAGGTGGATACGCAGTATTTT; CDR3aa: CSAEEVDTQYF
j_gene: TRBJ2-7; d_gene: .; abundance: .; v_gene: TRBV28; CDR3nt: TGTGCCAGCAGTCCCCTCGGGGCCGGACTACCTTCCTACGAGCAGTACTTC; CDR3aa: CASSPLGAGLPSYEQYF
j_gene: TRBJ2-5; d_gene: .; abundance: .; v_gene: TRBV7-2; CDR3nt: TGTGCCAGCAGTCCTGGGCCACGGGGGACCCAGTACTTC; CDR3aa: CASSPGPRGTQYF
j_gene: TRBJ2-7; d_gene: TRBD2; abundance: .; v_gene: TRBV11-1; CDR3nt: TGTGCCAGCAGCCTAGCGGGAGTGGGCTCGTACGAGCAGTACTTC; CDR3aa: CASSLAGVGSYEQYF